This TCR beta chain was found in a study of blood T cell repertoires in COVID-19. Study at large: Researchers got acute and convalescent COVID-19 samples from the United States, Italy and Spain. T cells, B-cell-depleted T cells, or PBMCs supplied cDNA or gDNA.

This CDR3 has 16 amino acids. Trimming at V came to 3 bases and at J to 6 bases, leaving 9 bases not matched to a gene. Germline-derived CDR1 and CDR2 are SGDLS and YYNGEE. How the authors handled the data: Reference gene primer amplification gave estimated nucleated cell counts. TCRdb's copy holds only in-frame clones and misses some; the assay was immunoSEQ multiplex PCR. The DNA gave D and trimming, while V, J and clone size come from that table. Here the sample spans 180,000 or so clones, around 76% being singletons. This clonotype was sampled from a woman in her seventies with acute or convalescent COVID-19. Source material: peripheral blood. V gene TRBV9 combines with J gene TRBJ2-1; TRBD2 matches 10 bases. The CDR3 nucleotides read TGTGCCAGCAGCGCCCGGGTAGCGGGAGGTGGCAATGAGCAGTTCTTC. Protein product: CASSARVAGGGNEQFF.